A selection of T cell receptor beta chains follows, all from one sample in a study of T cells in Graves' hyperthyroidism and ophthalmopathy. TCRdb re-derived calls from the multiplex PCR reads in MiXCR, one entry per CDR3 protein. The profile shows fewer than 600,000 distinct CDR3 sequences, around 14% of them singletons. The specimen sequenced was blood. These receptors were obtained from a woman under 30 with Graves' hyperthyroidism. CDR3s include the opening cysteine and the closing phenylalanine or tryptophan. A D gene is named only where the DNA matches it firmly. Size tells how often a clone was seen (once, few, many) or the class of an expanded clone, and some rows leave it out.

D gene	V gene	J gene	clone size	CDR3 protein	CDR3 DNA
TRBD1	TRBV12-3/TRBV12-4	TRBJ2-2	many	CASSLTTGVAGELFF	TGTGCCAGCAGTTTAACAACAGGGGTTGCCGGGGAGCTGTTTTTT
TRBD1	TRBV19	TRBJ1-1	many	CASSGEDRGSGTEAFF	TGTGCCAGTAGTGGGGAGGACAGGGGAAGTGGTACTGAAGCTTTCTTT
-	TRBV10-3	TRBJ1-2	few	CAISDSLDYGYTF	TGTGCCATCAGTGACAGCCTGGACTATGGCTACACCTTC
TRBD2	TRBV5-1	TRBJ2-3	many	CASSRRTSGRTDTQYF	TGCGCCAGCAGCAGACGGACTAGCGGGAGAACAGATACGCAGTATTTT
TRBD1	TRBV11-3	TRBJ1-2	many	CASSYDRGKSYTF	TGTGCCAGCAGCTACGACAGGGGGAAAAGCTACACCTTC
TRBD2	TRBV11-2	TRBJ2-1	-	CASSRDSGGSYNEQFF	TGTGCCAGCAGCCGGGATAGCGGGGGGTCCTACAATGAGCAGTTCTTC
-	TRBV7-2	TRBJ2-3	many	CASSSRDLTDTQYF	TGTGCCAGCAGCTCGAGGGATCTCACAGATACGCAGTATTTT
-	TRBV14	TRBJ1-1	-	CASSQVWGEAFF	TGTGCCAGCAGCCAAGTCTGGGGGGAAGCTTTCTTT
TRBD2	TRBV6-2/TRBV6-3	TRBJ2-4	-	CASSPGTSGSPAKNIQYF	TGTGCCAGCAGCCCCGGGACTAGCGGGTCCCCGGCCAAAAACATTCAGTACTTC
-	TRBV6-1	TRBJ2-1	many	CASSKGANEQFF	TGTGCCAGCAGCAAAGGAGCCAATGAGCAGTTCTTC
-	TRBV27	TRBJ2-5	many	CASSLRDRPETQYF	TGTGCCAGCAGTTTACGGGACCGACCAGAGACCCAGTACTTC
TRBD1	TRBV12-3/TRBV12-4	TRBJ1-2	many	CASSRRQGIGYGYTF	TGTGCCAGCAGTCGACGACAGGGAATCGGATATGGCTACACCTTC
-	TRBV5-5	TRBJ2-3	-	CASSLWGGAGTDTQYF	TGTGCCAGCAGCTTGTGGGGCGGAGCGGGCACAGATACGCAGTATTTT
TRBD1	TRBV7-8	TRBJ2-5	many	CASSLEGGLETQYF	TGTGCCAGCAGCTTAGAAGGGGGCCTGGAGACCCAGTACTTC
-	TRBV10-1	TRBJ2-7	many	CASSGKGSYEQYF	TGCGCCAGCAGTGGTAAGGGCTCCTACGAGCAGTACTTC
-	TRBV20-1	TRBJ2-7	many	CSARSPWETYEQYF	TGCAGTGCTAGATCACCATGGGAGACCTACGAGCAGTACTTC
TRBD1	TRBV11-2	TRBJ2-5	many	CASSPPDRGQETQYF	TGTGCCAGCAGCCCTCCAGACAGGGGGCAAGAGACCCAGTACTTC
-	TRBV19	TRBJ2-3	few	CASRTGPRDTDTQYF	TGTGCCAGTAGAACGGGACCGAGAGACACAGATACGCAGTATTTT
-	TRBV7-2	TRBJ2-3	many	CASSVPVADTQYF	TGTGCCAGCAGCGTGCCGGTTGCAGATACGCAGTATTTT